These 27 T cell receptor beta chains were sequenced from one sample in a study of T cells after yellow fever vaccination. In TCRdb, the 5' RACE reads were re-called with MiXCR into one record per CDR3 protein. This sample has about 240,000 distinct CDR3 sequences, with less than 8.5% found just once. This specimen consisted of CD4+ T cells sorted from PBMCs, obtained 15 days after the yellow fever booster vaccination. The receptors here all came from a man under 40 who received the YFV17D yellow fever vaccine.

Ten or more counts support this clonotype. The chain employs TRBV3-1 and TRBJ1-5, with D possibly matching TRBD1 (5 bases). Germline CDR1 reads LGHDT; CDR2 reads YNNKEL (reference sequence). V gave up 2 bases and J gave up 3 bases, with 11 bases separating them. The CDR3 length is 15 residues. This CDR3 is CASSQNGHDNQPQHF. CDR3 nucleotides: TGTGCCAGCAGCCAAAACGGACACGACAATCAGCCCCAGCATTTT.

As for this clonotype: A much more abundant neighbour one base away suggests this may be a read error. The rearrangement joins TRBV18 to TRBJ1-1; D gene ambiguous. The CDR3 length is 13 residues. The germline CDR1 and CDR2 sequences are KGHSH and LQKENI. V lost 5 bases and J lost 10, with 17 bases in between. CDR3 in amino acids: CASSTSDGLSAFF. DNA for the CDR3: TGTGCCAGCTCAACCTCAGACGGGCTGTCAGCTTTCTTT.

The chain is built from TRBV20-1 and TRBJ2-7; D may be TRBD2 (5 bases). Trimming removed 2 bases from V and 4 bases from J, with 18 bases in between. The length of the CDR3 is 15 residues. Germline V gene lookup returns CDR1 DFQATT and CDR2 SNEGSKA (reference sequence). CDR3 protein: CSARNRSGGVYEQYF. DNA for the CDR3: TGCAGTGCTAGAAACCGGTCTGGAGGAGTATACGAGCAGTACTTC.

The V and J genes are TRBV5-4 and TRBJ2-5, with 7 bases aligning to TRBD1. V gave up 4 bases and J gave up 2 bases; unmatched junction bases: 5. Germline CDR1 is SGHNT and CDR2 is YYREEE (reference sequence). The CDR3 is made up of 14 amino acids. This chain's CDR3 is CASSAGTEQETQYF. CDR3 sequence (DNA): TGTGCCAGCAGCGCCGGGACAGAACAAGAGACCCAGTACTTC.

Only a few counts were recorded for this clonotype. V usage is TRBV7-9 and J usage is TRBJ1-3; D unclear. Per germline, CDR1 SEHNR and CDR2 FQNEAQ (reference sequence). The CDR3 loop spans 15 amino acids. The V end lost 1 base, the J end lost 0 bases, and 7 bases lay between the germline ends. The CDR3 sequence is CASSLGADSGNTIYF. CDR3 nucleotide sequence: TGTGCCAGCAGCTTAGGGGCAGACTCTGGAAACACCATATATTTT.

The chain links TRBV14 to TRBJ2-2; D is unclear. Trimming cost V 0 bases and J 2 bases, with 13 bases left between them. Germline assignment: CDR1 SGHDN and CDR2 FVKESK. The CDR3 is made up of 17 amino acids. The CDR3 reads CASSQDLTLGNTGELFF. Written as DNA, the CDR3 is TGTGCCAGCAGCCAAGATCTAACCCTGGGAAACACCGGGGAGCTGTTTTTT.

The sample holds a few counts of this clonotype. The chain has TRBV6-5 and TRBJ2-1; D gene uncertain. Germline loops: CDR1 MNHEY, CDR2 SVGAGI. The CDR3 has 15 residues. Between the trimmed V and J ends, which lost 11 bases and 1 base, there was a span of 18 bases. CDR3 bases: TGTGCCTCTTCAGAGGCGCACCCATCCTACAATGAGCAGTTCTTC. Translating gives CASSEAHPSYNEQFF.

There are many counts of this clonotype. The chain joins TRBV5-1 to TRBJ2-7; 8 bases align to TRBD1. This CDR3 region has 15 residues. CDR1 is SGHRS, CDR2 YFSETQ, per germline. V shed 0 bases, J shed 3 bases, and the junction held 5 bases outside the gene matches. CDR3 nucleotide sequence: TGCGCCAGCAGCTTGGGGGGACAGGCTCACTACGAGCAGTACTTC. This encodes CASSLGGQAHYEQYF.

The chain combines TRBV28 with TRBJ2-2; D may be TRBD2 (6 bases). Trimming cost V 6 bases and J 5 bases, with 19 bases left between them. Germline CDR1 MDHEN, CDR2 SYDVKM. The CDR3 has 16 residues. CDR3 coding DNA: TGTGCCAGCAGGGGTAGAGGGACTCCAGGGACCGGGGAGCTGTTTTTT. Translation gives CASRGRGTPGTGELFF.

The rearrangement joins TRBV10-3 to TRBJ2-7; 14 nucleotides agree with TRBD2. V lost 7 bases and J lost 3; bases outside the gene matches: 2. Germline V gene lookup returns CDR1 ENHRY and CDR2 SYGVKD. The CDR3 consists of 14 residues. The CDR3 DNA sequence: TGTGCCATCACCGGGACTAGCGGGAGCTACGAGCAGTACTTC. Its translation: CAITGTSGSYEQYF.

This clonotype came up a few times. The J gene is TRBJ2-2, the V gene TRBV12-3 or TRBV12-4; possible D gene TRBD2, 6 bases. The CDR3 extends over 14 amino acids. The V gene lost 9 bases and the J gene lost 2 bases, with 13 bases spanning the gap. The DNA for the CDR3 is TGTGCCAGTATGGGGGGTACCAACACCGGGGAGCTGTTTTTT. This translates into CASMGGTNTGELFF.

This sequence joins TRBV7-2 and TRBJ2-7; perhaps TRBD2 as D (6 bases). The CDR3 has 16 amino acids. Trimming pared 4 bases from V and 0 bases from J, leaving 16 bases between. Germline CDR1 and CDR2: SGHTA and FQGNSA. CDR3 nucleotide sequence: TGTGCCAGCAGCTCCCGCGGGACTGGGAGCTCCTACGAGCAGTACTTC. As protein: CASSSRGTGSSYEQYF.

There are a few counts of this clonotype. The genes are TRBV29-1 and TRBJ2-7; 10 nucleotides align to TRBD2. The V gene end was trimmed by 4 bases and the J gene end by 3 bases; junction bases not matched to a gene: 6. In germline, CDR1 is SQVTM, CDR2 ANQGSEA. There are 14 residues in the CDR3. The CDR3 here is CSVVQREGLYEQYF. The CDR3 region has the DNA TGCAGCGTTGTCCAGCGGGAGGGCCTCTACGAGCAGTACTTC.

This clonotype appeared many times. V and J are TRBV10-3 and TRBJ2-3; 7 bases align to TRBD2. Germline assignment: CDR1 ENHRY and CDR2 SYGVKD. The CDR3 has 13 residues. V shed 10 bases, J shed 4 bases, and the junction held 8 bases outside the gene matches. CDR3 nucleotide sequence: TGTGCCACCTTTAGGGCGGGAGCAGATACGCAGTATTTT. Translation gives CATFRAGADTQYF.

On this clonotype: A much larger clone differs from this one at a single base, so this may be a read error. CDR3 amino acids: CCASPDREANYGYTF. Here the CDR3 DNA reads TGCTGTGCTAGCCCGGACAGGGAAGCTAACTATGGCTACACCTTC. V usage is TRBV20-1 and J usage is TRBJ1-2; 8 nucleotides align to TRBD1. Germline values: CDR1 DFQATT, CDR2 SNEGSKA (reference sequence). The CDR3 has 15 amino acids.

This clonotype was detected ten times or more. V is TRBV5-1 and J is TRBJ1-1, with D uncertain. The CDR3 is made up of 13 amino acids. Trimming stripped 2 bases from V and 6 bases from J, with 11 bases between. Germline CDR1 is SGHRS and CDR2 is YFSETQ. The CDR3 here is CASSLLGFAEAFF. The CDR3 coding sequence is TGCGCCAGCAGCTTATTGGGATTCGCTGAAGCTTTCTTT.

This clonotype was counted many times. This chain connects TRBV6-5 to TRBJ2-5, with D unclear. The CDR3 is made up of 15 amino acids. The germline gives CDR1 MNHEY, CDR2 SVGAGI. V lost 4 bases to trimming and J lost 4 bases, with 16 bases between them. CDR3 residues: CASSSRNGDVETQYF. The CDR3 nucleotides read TGTGCCAGCAGTTCCCGAAATGGTGACGTAGAGACCCAGTACTTC.

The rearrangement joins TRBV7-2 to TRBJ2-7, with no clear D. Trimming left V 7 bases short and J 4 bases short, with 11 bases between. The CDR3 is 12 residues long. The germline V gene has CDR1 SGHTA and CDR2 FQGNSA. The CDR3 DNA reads TGTGCCAGCACGAACCCTATGTACGAGCAGTACTTC. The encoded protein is CASTNPMYEQYF.

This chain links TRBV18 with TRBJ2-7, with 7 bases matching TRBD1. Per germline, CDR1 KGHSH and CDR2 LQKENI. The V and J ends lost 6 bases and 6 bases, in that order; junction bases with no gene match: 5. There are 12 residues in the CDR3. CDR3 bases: TGTGCCAGCTCGTCGACAGGGCGCGAGCAGTACTTC. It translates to CASSSTGREQYF.

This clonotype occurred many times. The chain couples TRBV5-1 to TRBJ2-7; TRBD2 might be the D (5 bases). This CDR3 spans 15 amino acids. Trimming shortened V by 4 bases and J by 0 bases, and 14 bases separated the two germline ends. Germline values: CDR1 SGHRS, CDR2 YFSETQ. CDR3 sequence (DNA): TGCGCCAGCAGCCCGTCCTTGGGGAGCTCCTACGAGCAGTACTTC. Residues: CASSPSLGSSYEQYF.

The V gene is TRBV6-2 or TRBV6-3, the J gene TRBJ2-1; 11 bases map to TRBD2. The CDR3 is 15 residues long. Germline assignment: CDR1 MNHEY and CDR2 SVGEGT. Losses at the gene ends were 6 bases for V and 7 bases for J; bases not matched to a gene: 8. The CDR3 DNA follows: TGTGCCAGCAGGCTACTAGCGGGAGTGGGGAATGAGCAGTTCTTC. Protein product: CASRLLAGVGNEQFF.

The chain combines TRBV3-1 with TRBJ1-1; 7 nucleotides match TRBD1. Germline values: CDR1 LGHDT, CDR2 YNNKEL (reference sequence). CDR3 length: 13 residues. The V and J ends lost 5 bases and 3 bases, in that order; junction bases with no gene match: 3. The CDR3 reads CASSDRVDTEAFF. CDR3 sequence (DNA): TGTGCCAGCAGCGACAGGGTAGACACTGAAGCTTTCTTT. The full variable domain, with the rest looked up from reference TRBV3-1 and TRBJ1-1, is DTAVSQTPKYLVTQMGNDKSIKCEQNLGHDTMYWYKQDSKKFLKIMFSYNNKELIINETVPNRFSPKSPDKAHLNLHINSLELGDSAVYFCASSDRVDTEAFFGQGTRLTVV.

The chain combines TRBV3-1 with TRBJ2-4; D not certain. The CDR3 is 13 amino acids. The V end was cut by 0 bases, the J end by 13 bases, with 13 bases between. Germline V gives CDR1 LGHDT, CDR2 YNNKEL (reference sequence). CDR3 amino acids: CASSQDLATPQYF. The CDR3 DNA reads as TGTGCCAGCAGCCAAGATCTTGCGACACCACAGTACTTC.

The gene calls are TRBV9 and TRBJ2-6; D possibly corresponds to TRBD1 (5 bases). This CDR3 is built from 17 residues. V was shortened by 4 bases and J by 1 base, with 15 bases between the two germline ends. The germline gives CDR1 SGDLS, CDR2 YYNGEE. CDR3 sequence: CASSPRQGTSGANVLTF. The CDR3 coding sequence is TGTGCCAGCAGCCCCCGGCAGGGCACATCTGGGGCCAACGTCCTGACTTTC.

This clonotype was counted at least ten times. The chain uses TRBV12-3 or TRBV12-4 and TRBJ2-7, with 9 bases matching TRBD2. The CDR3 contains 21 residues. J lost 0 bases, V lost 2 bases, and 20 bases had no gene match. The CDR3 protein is CASSLPGRGLASPPSSYEQYF. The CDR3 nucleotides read TGTGCCAGCAGTTTACCGGGTAGGGGACTAGCATCCCCCCCTAGCTCCTACGAGCAGTACTTC.

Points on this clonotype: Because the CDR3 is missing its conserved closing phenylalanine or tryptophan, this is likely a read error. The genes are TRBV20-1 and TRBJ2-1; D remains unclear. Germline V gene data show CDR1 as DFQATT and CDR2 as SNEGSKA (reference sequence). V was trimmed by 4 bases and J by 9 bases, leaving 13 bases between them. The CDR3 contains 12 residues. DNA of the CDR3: TGCAGTGCTAACATTGCGACCAGTGAGCAGTTCCTC. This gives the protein CSANIATSEQFL.

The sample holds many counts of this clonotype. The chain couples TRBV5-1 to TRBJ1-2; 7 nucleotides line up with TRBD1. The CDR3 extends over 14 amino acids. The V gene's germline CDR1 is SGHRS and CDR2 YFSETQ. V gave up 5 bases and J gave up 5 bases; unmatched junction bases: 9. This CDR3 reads CASRLQGGEYGYTF. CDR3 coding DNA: TGCGCCAGCAGACTCCAAGGGGGCGAGTATGGCTACACCTTC.